Presented here are 25 T cell receptor beta chains from one specimen sequenced in a study of shared clonotypes between healthy human individuals. TCRdb keeps only in-frame clones here, not all; method: immunoSEQ multiplex PCR. In the table there are a few million clones, under 97% of which are singletons. The sequenced sample consisted of naive CD4+ T cells sorted from blood. Subset defined: CD45RA+ positively selected. The receptors originated from a man aged 18 to 30 in good health.

The rearrangement links TRBV30 to TRBJ2-7; a weak D match, TRBD2 (6 bases). Germline V gives CDR1 GTSNPN, CDR2 SVGIG (reference sequence). The CDR3 loop spans 14 amino acids. V lost 0 bases to trimming and J lost 3 bases, with 12 bases between them. CDR3: CAWSVGGIVYEQYF. CDR3 coding DNA: TGTGCCTGGAGTGTAGGAGGGATTGTCTACGAGCAGTACTTC.

This clone was found once. V and J are TRBV28 and TRBJ2-5; 13 bases line up with TRBD2. This CDR3 is built from 16 residues. The germline CDR1 and CDR2 sequences are MDHEN and SYDVKM. The junction had 3 bases not matched to a gene; V was cut back by 3 bases and J by 2 bases. CDR3 amino acids: CASSLTSGGLQETQYF. The CDR3, as DNA: TGTGCCAGCAGTTTGACTAGCGGGGGGTTACAAGAGACCCAGTACTTC.

The V call is TRBV10-3, the J call TRBJ2-3; either TRBD1 or TRBD2 may supply D (5 bases each). The V end was cut by 10 bases, the J end by 2 bases, with 19 bases between. The CDR3 spans 15 residues. Germline CDR1 is ENHRY and CDR2 is SYGVKD. In DNA form, the CDR3 reads TGTGCCACCCACGTGGGGGACGGTTACACAGATACGCAGTATTTT. This encodes CATHVGDGYTDTQYF.

Details on this clone: The same CDR3 arises from other DNA sequences in this sample as well. The chain is built from TRBV18 and TRBJ2-5, with a tentative D call TRBD2 (5 bases). The CDR3 has 14 residues. CDR1 KGHSH and CDR2 LQKENI come from the germline V gene. The V end was cut by 0 bases, the J end by 5 bases, with 10 bases between. CDR3: CASSPPSSRETQYF. CDR3 DNA: TGTGCCAGCTCACCACCCTCTAGCAGGGAGACCCAGTACTTC.

The V gene is TRBV18, the J gene TRBJ2-1; D may be TRBD1 (5 bases). The CDR3 covers 14 residues. Germline CDR1 reads KGHSH; CDR2 reads LQKENI. Trimming left V 3 bases short and J 9 bases short, with 15 bases between. CDR3 sequence: CASSPPTELGEQFF. In DNA form, the CDR3 reads TGTGCCAGCTCACCGCCGACAGAATTGGGTGAGCAGTTCTTC.

The rearrangement joins TRBV7-9 to TRBJ2-2; 13 bases are a match to TRBD2. V was clipped by 5 bases and J by 4 bases; unmatched bases: 7. The CDR3 contains 17 residues. Germline V gene sequence: CDR1 SEHNR, CDR2 FQNEAQ (reference sequence). The CDR3 sequence: CASSPGTSGEVTGELFF. For the CDR3, the DNA is TGTGCCAGCAGCCCCGGGACTAGCGGGGAAGTCACCGGGGAGCTGTTTTTT.

The gene calls are TRBV19 and TRBJ2-7; D not resolved. Germline-derived CDR1 and CDR2 are LNHDA and SQIVND (reference sequence). The V end was cut by 5 bases, the J end by 6 bases, with 20 bases between. The CDR3 spans 15 residues. The CDR3 nucleotides read TGTGCCAGTAGTCCGCTCACTGTGGGCGTTTCCGAGCAGTACTTC. It is translated as CASSPLTVGVSEQYF.

V usage is TRBV11-2 and J usage is TRBJ2-7, with 7 bases fitting TRBD2. Losses at the gene ends were 5 bases for V and 2 bases for J; bases not matched to a gene: 6. Germline CDR1 SGHAT, CDR2 FQNNGV. This CDR3 is built from 14 residues. The CDR3 reads CASSPTGGTYEQYF. In DNA form, the CDR3 reads TGTGCCAGCAGCCCAACGGGGGGAACCTACGAGCAGTACTTC.

The chain couples TRBV6-5 to TRBJ1-1, with D unclear. CDR1 and CDR2 (germline): MNHEY, SVGAGI. This CDR3 has 13 amino acids. V lost 6 bases, J lost 4 bases, and 12 bases lay in between. The CDR3 reads CASSERHPTEAFF. The DNA for the CDR3 is TGTGCCAGCAGCGAACGCCATCCCACTGAAGCTTTCTTT.

The chain has TRBV6-5 and TRBJ2-7; no clear D. This CDR3 region has 15 residues. In germline, CDR1 is MNHEY, CDR2 SVGAGI. With 6 bases removed from V and 3 bases from J, the gap between germline ends came to 18 bases. CDR3 DNA: TGTGCCAGCAGGGACCTGGGTGGGTCATACTACGAGCAGTACTTC. Amino acid sequence: CASRDLGGSYYEQYF.

V gene TRBV7-9 combines with J gene TRBJ2-1; D is unresolved. Trimming stripped 4 bases from V and 0 bases from J, with 10 bases between. Germline V CDR1 and CDR2: SEHNR, FQNEAQ (reference sequence). The CDR3 totals 15 residues. The CDR3 loop is CASSSRRASYNEQFF. In DNA, the CDR3 is TGTGCCAGCAGCTCCAGACGGGCCTCCTACAATGAGCAGTTCTTC.

This sequence joins TRBV30 and TRBJ1-6, with TRBD1 as a possible D gene (5 bases). CDR3 size: 18 residues. Germline CDR1 and CDR2: GTSNPN and SVGIG (reference sequence). The germline V and J ends were trimmed by 0 bases and 3 bases, with 18 bases remaining between them. CDR3 loop: CAWSVGKGFNDYNSPLHF. CDR3 coding DNA: TGTGCCTGGAGTGTAGGGAAGGGGTTCAACGACTATAATTCACCCCTCCACTTT.

The V and J genes are TRBV27 and TRBJ1-4, with 8 bases fitting TRBD1. Losses at the gene ends were 4 bases for V and 7 bases for J; bases not matched to a gene: 5. In germline, CDR1 is MNHEY, CDR2 SMNVEV (reference sequence). This CDR3 contains 14 residues. The CDR3 protein is CASSYRGGSEKLFF. The CDR3 DNA is TGTGCCAGCAGTTACAGGGGGGGTAGTGAAAAACTGTTTTTT.

Comment on this clone: Other DNA sequences from this sample encode an identical CDR3 as well. CDR3 DNA: TGCGCCAGCAGCTTGGCAGGCTCCTACAATGAGCAGTTCTTC. Encoded protein: CASSLAGSYNEQFF. V is TRBV5-1 and J is TRBJ2-1; D is unclear. CDR1 is SGHRS and CDR2 is YFSETQ in the germline V gene. The CDR3 length is 14 residues. With 0 bases removed from V and 0 bases from J, the gap between germline ends came to 4 bases.

This sequence joins TRBV4-3 and TRBJ2-3; either TRBD1 or TRBD2 may supply D (6 bases each). Germline V gives CDR1 LGHNA, CDR2 YSLEER. The CDR3 covers 15 residues. V gave up 4 bases and J gave up 8 bases, with 19 bases separating them. The CDR3 here is CASSPQRGLGGTQYF. CDR3 DNA sequence: TGCGCCAGCAGCCCCCAACGGGGGCTAGGAGGTACGCAGTATTTT.

The CDR3 loop is CASSLGTGGSIYEQYF. CDR3 sequence (DNA): TGCGCCAGCAGTTTAGGGACAGGGGGCTCGATCTACGAGCAGTACTTC. The chain is built from TRBV10-1 and TRBJ2-7; 12 positions match TRBD1. The CDR3 spans 16 residues. V lost 5 bases, J lost 3 bases, and 8 bases stayed unmatched. Germline V gene sequence: CDR1 WNHNN, CDR2 SYGVQD (reference sequence).

The chain combines TRBV10-3 with TRBJ1-1; no firm D call. V was pared by 11 bases and J by 2 bases, with 18 bases between. This CDR3 is 14 amino acids long. Germline lookup yields CDR1 ENHRY and CDR2 SYGVKD. The chain's CDR3 is CALKRTDQNTEAFF. CDR3 nucleotides: TGTGCCCTCAAAAGGACCGATCAAAACACTGAAGCTTTCTTT.

The V and J genes are TRBV5-4 and TRBJ1-6; the D gene is possibly TRBD1 (5 bases). The germline gives CDR1 SGHNT, CDR2 YYREEE (reference sequence). CDR3 size: 16 residues. V dropped 1 base and J dropped 9 bases, with 17 bases sitting between them. CDR3 in amino acids: CASSLIPGIGSSPLHF. CDR3 coding DNA: TGTGCCAGCAGCTTGATTCCAGGGATTGGGAGTTCACCCCTCCACTTT. Using reference TRBV5-4 and TRBJ1-6 for the parts outside the CDR3, the full variable domain is ETGVTQSPTHLIKTRGQQVTLRCSSQSGHNTVSWYQQALGQGPQFIFQYYREEENGRGNFPPRFSGLQFPNYSSELNVNALELDDSALYLCASSLIPGIGSSPLHFGNGTRLTVT.

This chain uses TRBV5-4 with TRBJ2-4; D gene unclear. The CDR3 is made up of 15 amino acids. V lost 3 bases, J lost 0 bases, and 10 bases lay in between. Germline V CDR1 and CDR2: SGHNT, YYREEE (reference sequence). The CDR3 coding sequence is TGTGCCAGCAGCTCCGCGTCGGGAGCCAAAAACATTCAGTACTTC. The encoded protein is CASSSASGAKNIQYF.

This clone occurred a few times. V is TRBV19 and J is TRBJ2-4; 11 bases line up with TRBD2. CDR3 length equals 16 residues. Germline CDR1 reads LNHDA; CDR2 reads SQIVND (reference sequence). V was clipped by 5 bases and J by 8 bases; unmatched bases: 11. The CDR3: CASSSRLAGTGDIQYF. The CDR3 DNA reads TGTGCCAGTAGTTCCCGACTAGCGGGAACGGGGGACATTCAGTACTTC.

Concerning this clone itself: This sample includes further DNA sequences coding for the same CDR3. The chain uses TRBV4-3 and TRBJ2-3, with unresolved D. Germline CDR1 LGHNA, CDR2 YSLEER. Deletions cut 0 bases from V and 7 bases from J, with 8 bases between. The CDR3 sequence is 13 residues long. The DNA for the CDR3 is TGCGCCAGCAGCCAAGATAGGCTGAATACGCAGTATTTT. Protein product: CASSQDRLNTQYF.

CDR3 coding DNA: TGTGCCAGCAGTCCCAACGGACAGGGGAACATTCAGTACTTC. It translates to CASSPNGQGNIQYF. The V and J genes are TRBV6-5 and TRBJ2-4; TRBD1 aligns across 9 bases. Germline CDR1 and CDR2: MNHEY and SVGAGI. Trimming took 5 bases from V and 7 from J; bases not matched to a gene: 6. This CDR3 has 14 residues.

This clone was seen a few times. The rearrangement uses TRBV6-1 and TRBJ1-3, with D perhaps matching TRBD1 (6 bases). The CDR3 runs to 14 residues. V shed 4 bases and J shed 8 bases, with 15 bases lying between them. Germline V gene lookup returns CDR1 MNHNS and CDR2 SASEGT. The CDR3 DNA is TGTGCCAGCAGTGCCTCCCCAGGGGTGGACACCATATATTTT. Amino acid sequence: CASSASPGVDTIYF.

V gene TRBV30 combines with J gene TRBJ1-1; TRBD1 is a possible D gene (6 bases). CDR3 length equals 14 residues. CDR1 and CDR2 from the germline V gene are GTSNPN and SVGIG (reference sequence). With 3 bases removed from V and 6 bases from J, the gap between germline ends came to 17 bases. The chain's CDR3 is CAWRLLDNRAEAFF. CDR3 bases: TGTGCCTGGAGACTACTCGATAACAGGGCTGAAGCTTTCTTT.

The rearrangement joins TRBV10-3 to TRBJ1-2; TRBD1 matches at 9 bases. Germline lookup yields CDR1 ENHRY and CDR2 SYGVKD. The CDR3 spans 15 residues. The V and J ends lost 6 bases and 0 bases, in that order; junction bases with no gene match: 5. The CDR3 DNA sequence: TGTGCCATCAGCCCGGGGGACAGGGCTAACTATGGCTACACCTTC. This gives the protein CAISPGDRANYGYTF.